The 9 T cell receptor beta chains below all came from one sample that was sequenced in a study of blood T cell repertoires in COVID-19. Assay used: immunoSEQ multiplex PCR; TCRdb lists only in-frame clones, some missing. The sample lists about 220,000 clones, roughly 84% occurring once. What was sequenced was peripheral blood. The origin of the receptors is a woman older than 75 with acute or convalescent COVID-19.

The chain is built from TRBV29-1 and TRBJ1-2; D uncertain. Trimming stripped 1 base from V and 11 bases from J, with 14 bases between. The CDR3 spans 12 residues. Germline loops: CDR1 SQVTM, CDR2 ANQGSEA. CDR3 sequence: CSVEAGNRWYTF. CDR3 nucleotide sequence: TGCAGCGTTGAAGCGGGTAATCGATGGTACACCTTC.

V is TRBV7-9 and J is TRBJ1-1; 8 bases line up with TRBD1. V dropped 5 bases and J dropped 7; count of bases not matched to a gene: 9. Germline CDR1 is SEHNR and CDR2 is FQNEAQ (reference sequence). The CDR3 extends over 14 amino acids. The CDR3 DNA reads TGTGCCAGCAGCCCGGACAGGGCAATCGATGAAGCTTTCTTT. Its translation: CASSPDRAIDEAFF. The full variable domain, with the rest looked up from reference TRBV7-9 and TRBJ1-1, is DTGVSQNPRHKITKRGQNVTFRCDPISEHNRLYWYRQTLGQGPEFLTYFQNEAQLEKSRLLSDRFSAERPKGSFSTLEIQRTEQGDSAMYLCASSPDRAIDEAFFGQGTRLTVV.

This clone was seen a few times. The chain is built from TRBV12-3 or TRBV12-4 and TRBJ2-2, with 7 positions matching TRBD1. With V trimmed by 6 bases and J by 3 bases, 1 base remained unmatched. The CDR3 extends over 13 amino acids. CDR3 DNA sequence: TGTGCCAGCAGGACAGGGTACACCGGGGAGCTGTTTTTT. Translation: CASRTGYTGELFF.

In DNA, the CDR3 is TGTGCCAGCACCCCTCGGCCGGGGAACACCGGGGAGCTGTTTTTT. Translation: CASTPRPGNTGELFF. The chain joins TRBV6-5 to TRBJ2-2; D is unresolved. Deletions cut 7 bases from V and 1 base from J, with 13 bases between. Germline V gene lookup returns CDR1 MNHEY and CDR2 SVGAGI. The CDR3 sequence is 15 residues long.

This clone has more than one count but fewer than ten. The chain combines TRBV9 with TRBJ1-2; 10 bases map to TRBD1. The germline V gene has CDR1 SGDLS and CDR2 YYNGEE. The CDR3 is 13 residues long. Trimming at V came to 4 bases and at J to 6 bases, leaving 3 bases not matched to a gene. CDR3: CASSLGTGDGYTF. CDR3 DNA sequence: TGTGCCAGCAGCCTCGGGACAGGGGATGGCTACACCTTC.

The genes are TRBV27 and TRBJ1-1, with 9 bases aligning to TRBD1. J lost 2 bases, V lost 4 bases, and 8 bases had no gene match. Per the germline V gene, CDR1 is MNHEY and CDR2 is SMNVEV (reference sequence). CDR3 length: 16 residues. The CDR3 region is CASSWDRATLNTEAFF. The CDR3 DNA reads as TGTGCCAGCAGTTGGGACAGGGCCACCCTAAACACTGAAGCTTTCTTT.

The V call is TRBV7-2, the J call TRBJ1-4, with D possibly being TRBD1 (6 bases). The V end was cut by 2 bases, the J end by 7 bases, with 23 bases between. Germline V lookup: CDR1 SGHTA, CDR2 FQGNSA. The CDR3 has 18 residues. The CDR3 bases are TGTGCCAGCAGCTTATGGGGCCAGGGGAGTGGTGAGGGTGAAAAACTGTTTTTT. It codes for CASSLWGQGSGEGEKLFF. Combining the CDR3 with reference TRBV7-2 and TRBJ1-4 gives the whole variable domain GAGVSQSPSNKVTEKGKDVELRCDPISGHTALYWYRQSLGQGLEFLIYFQGNSAPDKSGLPSDRFSAERTGGSVSTLTIQRTQQEDSAVYLCASSLWGQGSGEGEKLFFGSGTQLSVL.

CDR3 sequence reads: CASSVEQGGNSPLHF. CDR3 DNA: TGTGCCAGCAGCGTAGAACAGGGTGGGAATTCACCCCTCCACTTT. This sequence joins TRBV9 and TRBJ1-6; the D gene is possibly TRBD1 (6 bases). Trimming took 0 bases from V and 7 from J, leaving 11 bases between them. Germline CDR1 is SGDLS and CDR2 is YYNGEE. This CDR3 spans 15 amino acids.

On this clone: At the DNA level, this CDR3 is encoded by other sequences in the same sample as well. The chain has TRBV5-1 and TRBJ2-3; 7 bases are a match to TRBD2. Germline V lookup: CDR1 SGHRS, CDR2 YFSETQ. This CDR3 is 16 amino acids long. The V and J ends lost 0 bases and 3 bases, in that order; junction bases with no gene match: 7. DNA for the CDR3: TGCGCCAGCAGCTTGGCCGGGGGGTCTGGGACAGATACGCAGTATTTT. Translated: CASSLAGGSGTDTQYF.